The 3 T cell receptor beta chains in this list originate from one sample, sequenced in a study of OX40 agonist ivuxolimab in advanced cancers. Library preparation was by the immunoSEQ multiplex PCR assay. The source is immuneACCESS, and TCRdb retained only in-frame sequences with V and J called. Part of the clones is not carried over; for the studies checked, unresolved V genes explain less than half of this, and the remainder is unexplained. In this sample the table shows approximately 90,000 clones, approximately 89% of which occur a single time. Around 0.34% of the sample lies in the top ten. This sample comprised CD4+ or CD8+ T cells sorted from blood, obtained in a trial of the OX40 agonist ivuxolimab. All receptors come from an adult with an advanced solid tumor such as melanoma, head and neck, liver or kidney cancer.

The chain uses TRBV10-1 and TRBJ1-1; D gene unclear. This CDR3 contains 16 residues. The V end lost 6 bases, the J end lost 1 base, and 18 bases lay between the germline ends. Germline loops: CDR1 WNHNN, CDR2 SYGVQD (reference sequence). CDR3 bases: TGCGCCAGCAGACGGCGGGCCAACCTAAGGAACACTGAAGCTTTCTTT. Translation gives CASRRRANLRNTEAFF.

This clone was seen a handful of times. This rearrangement joins TRBV2 to TRBJ1-6; 7 nucleotides line up with TRBD1. Trimming took 6 bases from V and 10 from J; bases not matched to a gene: 6. From germline, CDR1 is SNHLY and CDR2 FYNNEI. The CDR3 is 13 residues long. Written as DNA, the CDR3 is TGTGCCAGCAGCCAGGGGGAACGGTCACCCCTCCACTTT. Translating it yields CASSQGERSPLHF.

The chain uses TRBV11-2 and TRBJ2-5; TRBD1 or TRBD2 may be the D gene (5 bases each). Germline-derived CDR1 and CDR2 are SGHAT and FQNNGV. The CDR3 spans 16 residues. The V and J ends lost 5 bases and 7 bases respectively, with 23 bases between them. In DNA, the CDR3 is TGTGCCAGCAGCCCCCAGAGGGCAAACACTGGGGGGACCCAGTACTTC. Its protein product is CASSPQRANTGGTQYF.